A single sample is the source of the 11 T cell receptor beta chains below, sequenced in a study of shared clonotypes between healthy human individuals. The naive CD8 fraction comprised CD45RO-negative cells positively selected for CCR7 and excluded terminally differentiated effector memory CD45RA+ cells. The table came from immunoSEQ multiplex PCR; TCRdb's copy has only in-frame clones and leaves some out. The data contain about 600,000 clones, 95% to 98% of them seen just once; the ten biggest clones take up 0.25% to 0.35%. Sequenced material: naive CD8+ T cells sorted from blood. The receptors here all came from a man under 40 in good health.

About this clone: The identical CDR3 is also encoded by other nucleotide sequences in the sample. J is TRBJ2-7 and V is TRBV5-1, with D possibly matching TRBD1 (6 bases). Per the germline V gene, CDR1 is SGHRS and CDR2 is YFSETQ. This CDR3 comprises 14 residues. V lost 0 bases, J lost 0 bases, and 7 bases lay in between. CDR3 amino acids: CASSLVTGSYEQYF. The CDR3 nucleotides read TGCGCCAGCAGCTTGGTGACAGGCTCCTACGAGCAGTACTTC.

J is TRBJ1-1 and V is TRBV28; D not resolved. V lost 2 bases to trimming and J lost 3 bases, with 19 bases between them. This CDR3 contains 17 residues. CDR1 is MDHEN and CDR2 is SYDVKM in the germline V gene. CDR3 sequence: CASSLPDSLGWYTEAFF. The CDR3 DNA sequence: TGTGCCAGCAGTTTACCTGACTCGCTGGGATGGTACACTGAAGCTTTCTTT.

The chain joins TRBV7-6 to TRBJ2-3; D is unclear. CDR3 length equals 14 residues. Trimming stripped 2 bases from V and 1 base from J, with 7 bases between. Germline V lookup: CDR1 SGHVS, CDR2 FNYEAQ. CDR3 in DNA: TGTGCCAGCAGCTTATACGGAGGCACAGATACGCAGTATTTT. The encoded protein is CASSLYGGTDTQYF.

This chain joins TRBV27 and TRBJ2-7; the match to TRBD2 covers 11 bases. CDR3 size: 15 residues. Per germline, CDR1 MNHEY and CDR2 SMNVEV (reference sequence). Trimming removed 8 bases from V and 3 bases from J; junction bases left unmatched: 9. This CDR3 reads CASVTVGTSGYEQYF. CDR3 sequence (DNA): TGTGCCAGCGTTACCGTCGGGACTAGCGGCTACGAGCAGTACTTC.

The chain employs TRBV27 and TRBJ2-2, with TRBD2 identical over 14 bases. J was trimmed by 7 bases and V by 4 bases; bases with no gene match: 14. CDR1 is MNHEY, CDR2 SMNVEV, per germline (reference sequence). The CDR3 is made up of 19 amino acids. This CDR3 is CASSSHPTSGRAHGGELFF. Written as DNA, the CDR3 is TGTGCCAGCAGTTCCCATCCGACTAGCGGGAGGGCCCACGGCGGGGAGCTGTTTTTT.

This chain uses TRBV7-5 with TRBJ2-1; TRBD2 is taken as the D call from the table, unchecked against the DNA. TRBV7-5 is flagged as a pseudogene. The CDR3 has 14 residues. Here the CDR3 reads CARSYLRAHYQQFF. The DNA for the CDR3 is TGTGCCAGAAGCTACCTCCGCGCCCACTATCAGCAGTTCTTC.

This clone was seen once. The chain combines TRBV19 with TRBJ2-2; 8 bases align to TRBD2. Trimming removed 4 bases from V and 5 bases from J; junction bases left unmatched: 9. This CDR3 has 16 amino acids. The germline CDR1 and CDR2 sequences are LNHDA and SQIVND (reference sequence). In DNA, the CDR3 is TGTGCCAGTAGTAACGAGCGGGAGTCGAGGACCGGGGAGCTGTTTTTT. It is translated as CASSNERESRTGELFF.

The CDR3 DNA reads as TGCAGCGTTGATGGCTTCGTCGGGTCTGGAGAGACCCAGTACTTC. This codes for CSVDGFVGSGETQYF. The chain links TRBV29-1 to TRBJ2-5, with D unresolved. V was pared by 3 bases and J by 4 bases, with 18 bases between. Germline V gene sequence: CDR1 SQVTM, CDR2 ANQGSEA. The CDR3 consists of 15 residues.

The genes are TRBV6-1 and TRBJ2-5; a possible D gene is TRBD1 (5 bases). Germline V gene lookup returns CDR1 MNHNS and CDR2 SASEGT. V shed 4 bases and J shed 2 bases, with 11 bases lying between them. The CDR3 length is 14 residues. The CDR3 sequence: CASSVWGPQETQYF. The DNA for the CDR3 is TGTGCCAGCAGTGTGTGGGGCCCGCAAGAGACCCAGTACTTC.

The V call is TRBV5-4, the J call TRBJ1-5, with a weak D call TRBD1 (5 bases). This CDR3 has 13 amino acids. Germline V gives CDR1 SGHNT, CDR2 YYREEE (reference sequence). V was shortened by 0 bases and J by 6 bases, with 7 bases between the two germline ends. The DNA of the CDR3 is TGTGCCAGCAGCTTGGGTCAGGGTCAGCCCCAGCATTTT. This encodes CASSLGQGQPQHF.

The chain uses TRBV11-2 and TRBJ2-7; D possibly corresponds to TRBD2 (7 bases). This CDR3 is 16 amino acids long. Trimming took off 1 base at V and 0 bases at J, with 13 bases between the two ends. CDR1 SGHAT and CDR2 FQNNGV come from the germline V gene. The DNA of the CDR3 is TGTGCCAGCAGCTTAGTGCGGGGGCAGAGCTCCTACGAGCAGTACTTC. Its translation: CASSLVRGQSSYEQYF.